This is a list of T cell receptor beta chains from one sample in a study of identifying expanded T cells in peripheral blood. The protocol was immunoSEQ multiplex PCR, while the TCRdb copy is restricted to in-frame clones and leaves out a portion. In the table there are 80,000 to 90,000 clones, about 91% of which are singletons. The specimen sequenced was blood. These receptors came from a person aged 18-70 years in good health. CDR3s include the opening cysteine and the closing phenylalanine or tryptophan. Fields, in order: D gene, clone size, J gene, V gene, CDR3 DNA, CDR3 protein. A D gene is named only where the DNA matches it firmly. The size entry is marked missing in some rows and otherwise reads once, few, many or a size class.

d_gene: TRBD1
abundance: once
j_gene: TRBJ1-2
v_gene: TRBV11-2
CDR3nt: TGTGCCAGCAGCCCCGGGACAGGGGGAAACTATGGCTACACCTTC
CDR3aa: CASSPGTGGNYGYTF

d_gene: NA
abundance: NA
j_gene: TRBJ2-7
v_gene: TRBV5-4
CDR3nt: TGTGCCAGCAGCTTGTACCCGACTGAGCAGTACTTC
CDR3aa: CASSLYPTEQYF

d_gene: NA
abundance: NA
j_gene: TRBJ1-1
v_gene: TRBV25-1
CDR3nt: TGTGCCAGCAGTACCCTCACCGGGGTGAACACTGAAGCTTTCTTT
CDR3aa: CASSTLTGVNTEAFF

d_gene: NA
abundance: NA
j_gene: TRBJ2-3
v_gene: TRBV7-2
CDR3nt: TGTGCCTCGAGGGGGGGCACAGATACGCAGTATTTT
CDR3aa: CASRGGTDTQYF

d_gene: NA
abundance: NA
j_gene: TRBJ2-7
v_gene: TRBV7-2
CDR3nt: TGTGCCAGCAGCTCCTTACATCACTCCTACGAGCAGTACTTC
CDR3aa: CASSSLHHSYEQYF

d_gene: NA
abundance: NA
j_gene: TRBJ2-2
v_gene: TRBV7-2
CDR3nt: TGTGCCAGCAGCTGGGGACGCACCGGGGAGCTGTTTTTT
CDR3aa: CASSWGRTGELFF

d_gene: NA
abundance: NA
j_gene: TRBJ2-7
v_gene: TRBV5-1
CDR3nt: TGCGCCAGCAGCGCCTCCCTTTACAGGGAAAACGAGCAGTACTTC
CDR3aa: CASSASLYRENEQYF

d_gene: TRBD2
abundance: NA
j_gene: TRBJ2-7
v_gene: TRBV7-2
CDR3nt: TGTGCCAGCAGCTTAGACACTAGCGTGTCCTACGAGCAGTACTTC
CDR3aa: CASSLDTSVSYEQYF

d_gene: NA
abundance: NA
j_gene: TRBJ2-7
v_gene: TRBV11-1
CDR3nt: TGTGCCAGCAGCTTTCGGGATGAGCAGTACTTC
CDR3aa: CASSFRDEQYF

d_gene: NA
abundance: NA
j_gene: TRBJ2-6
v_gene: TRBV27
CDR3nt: TGTGCCAGCAGTTTTACGACGGGACCCGGGGCTGGGGCCAACGTCCTGACTTTC
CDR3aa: CASSFTTGPGAGANVLTF

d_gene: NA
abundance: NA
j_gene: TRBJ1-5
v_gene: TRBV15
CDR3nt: TGTGCCACCAGCAGAGAACAGGGTAATCAGCCCCAGCATTTT
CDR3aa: CATSREQGNQPQHF

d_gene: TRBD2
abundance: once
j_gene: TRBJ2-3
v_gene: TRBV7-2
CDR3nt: TGTGCCAGCAGCTATTCTAGCGGGACCACAGATACGCAGTATTTT
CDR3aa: CASSYSSGTTDTQYF

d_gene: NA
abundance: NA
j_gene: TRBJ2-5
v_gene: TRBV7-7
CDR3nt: TGTGCCAGCAGCGCGGAAAGGCTTGAGACCCAGTACTTC
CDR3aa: CASSAERLETQYF

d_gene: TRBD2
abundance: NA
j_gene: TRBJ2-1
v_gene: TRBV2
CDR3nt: TGTGCCAGCGGACTAGCGGGAGTTGGCGAGCAGTTCTTC
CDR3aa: CASGLAGVGEQFF

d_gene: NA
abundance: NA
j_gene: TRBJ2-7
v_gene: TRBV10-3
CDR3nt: TGTGCCATCAGGGGTACGGGGGATGGGTCCTACGAGCAGTACTTC
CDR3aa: CAIRGTGDGSYEQYF

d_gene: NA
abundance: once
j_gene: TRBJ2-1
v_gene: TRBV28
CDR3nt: TGTGCCAGCAGCCCTGGACAGTACAATGAGCAGTTCTTC
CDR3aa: CASSPGQYNEQFF